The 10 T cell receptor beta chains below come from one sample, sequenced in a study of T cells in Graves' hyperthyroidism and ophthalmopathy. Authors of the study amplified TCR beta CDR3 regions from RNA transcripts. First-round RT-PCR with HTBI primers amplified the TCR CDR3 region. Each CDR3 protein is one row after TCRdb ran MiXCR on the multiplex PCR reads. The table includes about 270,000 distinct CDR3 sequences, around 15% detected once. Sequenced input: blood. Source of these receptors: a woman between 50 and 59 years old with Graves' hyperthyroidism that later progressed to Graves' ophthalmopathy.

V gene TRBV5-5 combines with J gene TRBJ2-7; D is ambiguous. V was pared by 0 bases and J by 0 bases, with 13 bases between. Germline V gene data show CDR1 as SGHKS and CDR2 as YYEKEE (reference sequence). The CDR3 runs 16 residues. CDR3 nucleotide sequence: TGTGCCAGCAGCTTGGCAGCTCTGACAAGCTCCTACGAGCAGTACTTC. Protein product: CASSLAALTSSYEQYF.

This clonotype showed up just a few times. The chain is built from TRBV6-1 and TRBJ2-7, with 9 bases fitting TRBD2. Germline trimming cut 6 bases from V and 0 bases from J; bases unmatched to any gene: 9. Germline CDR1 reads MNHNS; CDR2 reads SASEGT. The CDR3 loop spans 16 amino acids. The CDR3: CASSTTTSGSSYEQYF. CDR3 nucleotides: TGTGCCAGCAGCACCACTACTAGCGGGTCCTCCTACGAGCAGTACTTC.

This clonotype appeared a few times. Here the CDR3 reads CATSRDGALEEPQHF. The CDR3 nucleotides read TGTGCCACCAGCAGAGATGGCGCCCTTGAGGAGCCCCAGCATTTT. This chain joins TRBV15 and TRBJ1-5; D unclear. Germline CDR1 LNHNV, CDR2 YYDKDF (reference sequence). V shed 0 bases and J shed 8 bases, with 14 bases lying between them. This CDR3 has 15 amino acids.

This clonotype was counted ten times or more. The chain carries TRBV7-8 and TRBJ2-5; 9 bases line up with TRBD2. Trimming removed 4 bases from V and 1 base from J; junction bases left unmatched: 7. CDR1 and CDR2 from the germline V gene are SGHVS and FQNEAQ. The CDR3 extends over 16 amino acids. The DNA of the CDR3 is TGTGCCAGCAGCTCTAGACTAGCGGCATTCCAAGAGACCCAGTACTTC. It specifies CASSSRLAAFQETQYF.

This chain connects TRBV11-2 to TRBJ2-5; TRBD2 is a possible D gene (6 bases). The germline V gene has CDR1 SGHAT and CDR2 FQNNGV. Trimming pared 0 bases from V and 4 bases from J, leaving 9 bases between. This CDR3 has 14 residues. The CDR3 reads CASSLEGGVETQYF. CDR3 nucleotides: TGTGCCAGCAGCTTAGAGGGCGGGGTAGAGACCCAGTACTTC.

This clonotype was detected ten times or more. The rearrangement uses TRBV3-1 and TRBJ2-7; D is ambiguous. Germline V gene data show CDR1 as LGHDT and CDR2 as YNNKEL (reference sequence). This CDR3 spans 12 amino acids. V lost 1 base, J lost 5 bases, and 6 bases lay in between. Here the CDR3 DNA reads TGTGCCAGCAGCCAAGTTCCCCACGAGCAGTACTTC. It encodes CASSQVPHEQYF.

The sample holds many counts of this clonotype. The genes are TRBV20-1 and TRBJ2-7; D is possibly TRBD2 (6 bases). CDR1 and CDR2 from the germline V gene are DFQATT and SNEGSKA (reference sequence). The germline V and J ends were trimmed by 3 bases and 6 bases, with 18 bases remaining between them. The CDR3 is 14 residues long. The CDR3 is CSARSPRLESEQYF. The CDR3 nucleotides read TGCAGTGCTAGGTCCCCCAGACTAGAGTCCGAGCAGTACTTC.

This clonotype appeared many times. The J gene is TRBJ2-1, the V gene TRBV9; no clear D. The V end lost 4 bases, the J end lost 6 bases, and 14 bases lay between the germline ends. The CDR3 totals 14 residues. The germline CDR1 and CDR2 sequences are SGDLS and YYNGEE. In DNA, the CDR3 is TGTGCCAGCAGCCCGAACTGGGTCCTCAATGAGCAGTTCTTC. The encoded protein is CASSPNWVLNEQFF.

The CDR3 region is CASSQDLETSDKYNEQFF. The CDR3 DNA reads as TGTGCCAGCAGCCAAGATCTAGAGACTAGCGATAAGTACAATGAGCAGTTCTTC. The gene calls are TRBV3-1 and TRBJ2-1; 8 bases fit TRBD2. The CDR3 covers 18 residues. The V gene end was trimmed by 0 bases and the J gene end by 4 bases; junction bases not matched to a gene: 11. Germline CDR1 reads LGHDT; CDR2 reads YNNKEL (reference sequence).

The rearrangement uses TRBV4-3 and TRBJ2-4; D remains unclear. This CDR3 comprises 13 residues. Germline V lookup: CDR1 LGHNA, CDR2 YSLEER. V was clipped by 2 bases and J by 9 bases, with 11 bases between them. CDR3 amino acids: CASSQIVLAIQYF. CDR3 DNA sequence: TGCGCCAGCAGCCAAATTGTCTTAGCCATTCAGTACTTC.